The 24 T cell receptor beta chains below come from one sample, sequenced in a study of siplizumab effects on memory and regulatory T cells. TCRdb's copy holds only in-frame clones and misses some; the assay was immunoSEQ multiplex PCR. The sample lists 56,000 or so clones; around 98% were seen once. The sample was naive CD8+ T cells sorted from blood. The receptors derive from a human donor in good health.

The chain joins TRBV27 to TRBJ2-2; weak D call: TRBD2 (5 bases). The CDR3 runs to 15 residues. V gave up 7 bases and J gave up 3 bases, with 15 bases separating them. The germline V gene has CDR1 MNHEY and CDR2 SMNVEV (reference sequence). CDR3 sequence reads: CASTEGSLDTGELFF. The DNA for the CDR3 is TGTGCCAGCACCGAGGGAAGTTTGGACACCGGGGAGCTGTTTTTT.

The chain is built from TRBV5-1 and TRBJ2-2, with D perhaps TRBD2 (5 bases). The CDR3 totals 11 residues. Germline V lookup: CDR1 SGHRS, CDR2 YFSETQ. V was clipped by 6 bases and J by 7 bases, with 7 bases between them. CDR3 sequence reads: CASKGDGELFF. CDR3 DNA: TGCGCCAGCAAGGGAGACGGGGAGCTGTTTTTT.

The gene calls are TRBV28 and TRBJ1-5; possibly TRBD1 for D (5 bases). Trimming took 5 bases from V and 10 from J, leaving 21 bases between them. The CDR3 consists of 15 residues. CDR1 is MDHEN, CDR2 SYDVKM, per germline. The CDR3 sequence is CASSPRDALGGPQHF. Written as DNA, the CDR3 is TGTGCCAGCAGTCCCCGGGACGCCCTTGGGGGACCCCAGCATTTT.

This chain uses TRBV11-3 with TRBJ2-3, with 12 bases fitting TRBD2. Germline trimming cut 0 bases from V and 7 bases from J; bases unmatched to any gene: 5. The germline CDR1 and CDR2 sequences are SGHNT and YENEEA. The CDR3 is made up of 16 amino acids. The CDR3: CASSLDGLAGHHTQYF. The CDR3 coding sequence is TGTGCCAGCAGCTTAGATGGACTAGCGGGGCATCATACGCAGTATTTT.

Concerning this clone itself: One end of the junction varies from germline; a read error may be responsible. CDR3 amino acids: CASSFQGGALGKTVF. CDR3 DNA sequence: TGTGCCAGCAGTTTCCAGGGTGGGGCTTTGGGAAAAACTGTTTTT. The chain combines TRBV27 with TRBJ1-4; perhaps TRBD1 as D (5 bases). This CDR3 is built from 15 residues. Germline loops: CDR1 MNHEY, CDR2 SMNVEV (reference sequence).

The CDR3 bases are TGTGCCAGCAGCCCCCAGAGGGCTTCGAACACCGGGGAGCTGTTTTTT. This translates into CASSPQRASNTGELFF. The V and J genes are TRBV5-5 and TRBJ2-2, with D perhaps TRBD2 (5 bases). This CDR3 contains 16 residues. V lost 4 bases and J 0 bases, leaving 13 bases between the germline ends. The germline V gene has CDR1 SGHKS and CDR2 YYEKEE (reference sequence).

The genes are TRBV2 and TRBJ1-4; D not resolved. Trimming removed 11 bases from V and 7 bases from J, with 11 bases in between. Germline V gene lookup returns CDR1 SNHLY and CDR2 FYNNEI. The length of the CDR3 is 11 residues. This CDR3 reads CAGSIGEKLFF. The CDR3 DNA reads TGTGCCGGATCTATCGGTGAAAAACTGTTTTTT.

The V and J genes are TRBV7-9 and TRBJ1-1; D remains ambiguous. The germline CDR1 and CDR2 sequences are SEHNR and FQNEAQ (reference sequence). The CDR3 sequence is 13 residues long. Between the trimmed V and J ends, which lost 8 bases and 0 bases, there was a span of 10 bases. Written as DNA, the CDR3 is TGTGCCAGCTCACCTCCGCTGAACACTGAAGCTTTCTTT. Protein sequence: CASSPPLNTEAFF.

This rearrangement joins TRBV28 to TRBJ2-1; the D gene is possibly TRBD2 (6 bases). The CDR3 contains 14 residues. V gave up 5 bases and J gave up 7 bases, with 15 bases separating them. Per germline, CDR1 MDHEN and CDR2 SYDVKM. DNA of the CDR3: TGTGCCAGCAGTCCCATGGGACTTCCAAATGAGCAGTTCTTC. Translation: CASSPMGLPNEQFF.

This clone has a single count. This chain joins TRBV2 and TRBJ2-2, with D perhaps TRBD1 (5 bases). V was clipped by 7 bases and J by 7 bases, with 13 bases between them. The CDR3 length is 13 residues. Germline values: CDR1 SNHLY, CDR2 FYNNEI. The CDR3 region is CASTQIGVGELFF. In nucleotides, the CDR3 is TGTGCCAGCACTCAAATAGGGGTCGGGGAGCTGTTTTTT. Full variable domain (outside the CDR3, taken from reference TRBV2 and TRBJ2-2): EPEVTQTPSHQVTQMGQEVILRCVPISNHLYFYWYRQILGQKVEFLVSFYNNEISEKSEIFDDQFSVERPDGSNFTLKIRSTKLEDSAMYFCASTQIGVGELFFGEGSRLTVL.

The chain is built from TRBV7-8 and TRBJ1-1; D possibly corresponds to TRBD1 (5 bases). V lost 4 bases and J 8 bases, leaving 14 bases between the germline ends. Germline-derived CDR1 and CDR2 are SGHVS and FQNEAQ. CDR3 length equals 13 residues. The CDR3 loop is CASSSEGTAEAFF. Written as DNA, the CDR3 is TGTGCCAGCAGCTCGGAGGGGACCGCGGAAGCTTTCTTT.

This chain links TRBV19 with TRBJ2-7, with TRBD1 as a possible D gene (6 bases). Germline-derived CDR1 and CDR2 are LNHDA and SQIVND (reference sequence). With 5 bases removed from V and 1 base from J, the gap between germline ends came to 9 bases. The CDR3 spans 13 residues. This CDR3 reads CASSPGQSYEQYF. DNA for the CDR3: TGTGCCAGTAGTCCTGGACAGTCCTACGAGCAGTACTTC.

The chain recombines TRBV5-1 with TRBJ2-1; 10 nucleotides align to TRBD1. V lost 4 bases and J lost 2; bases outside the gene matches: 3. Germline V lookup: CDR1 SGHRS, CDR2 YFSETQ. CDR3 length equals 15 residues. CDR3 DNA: TGCGCCAGCAGCCCGACAGGGGGCGCCTACAATGAGCAGTTCTTC. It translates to CASSPTGGAYNEQFF.

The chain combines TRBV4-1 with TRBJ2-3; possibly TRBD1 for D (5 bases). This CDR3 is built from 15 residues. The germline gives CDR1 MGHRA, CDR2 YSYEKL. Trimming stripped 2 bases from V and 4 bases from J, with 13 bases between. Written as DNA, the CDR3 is TGCGCCAGCAGCCAACAGGGTTGGGGCGCAGATACGCAGTATTTT. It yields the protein CASSQQGWGADTQYF.

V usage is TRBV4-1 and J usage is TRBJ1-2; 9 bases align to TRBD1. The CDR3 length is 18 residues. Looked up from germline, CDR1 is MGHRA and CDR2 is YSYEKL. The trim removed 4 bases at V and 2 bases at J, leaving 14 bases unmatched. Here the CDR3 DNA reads TGCGCCAGCAGCCCCCAGGGGACAGGGAAGTTAAGAAACTATGGCTACACCTTC. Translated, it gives CASSPQGTGKLRNYGYTF.

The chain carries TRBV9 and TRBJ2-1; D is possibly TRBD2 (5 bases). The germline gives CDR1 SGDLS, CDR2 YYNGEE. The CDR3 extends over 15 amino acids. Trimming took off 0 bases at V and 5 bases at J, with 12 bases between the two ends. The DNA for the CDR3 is TGTGCCAGCAGCGTAGGAGCGGCCTTAGACAATGAGCAGTTCTTC. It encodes CASSVGAALDNEQFF.

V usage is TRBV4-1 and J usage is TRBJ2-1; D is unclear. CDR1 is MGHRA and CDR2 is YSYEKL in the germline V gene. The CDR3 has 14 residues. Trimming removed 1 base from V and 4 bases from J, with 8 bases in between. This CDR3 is CASSQVNKYNEQFF. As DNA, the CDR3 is TGCGCCAGCAGCCAAGTTAACAAATACAATGAGCAGTTCTTC.

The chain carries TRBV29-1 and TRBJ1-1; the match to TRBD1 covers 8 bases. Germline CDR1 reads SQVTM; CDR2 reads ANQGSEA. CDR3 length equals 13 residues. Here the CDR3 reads CTAFGQGFAEAFF. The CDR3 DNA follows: TGCACCGCCTTCGGACAGGGATTCGCTGAAGCTTTCTTT.

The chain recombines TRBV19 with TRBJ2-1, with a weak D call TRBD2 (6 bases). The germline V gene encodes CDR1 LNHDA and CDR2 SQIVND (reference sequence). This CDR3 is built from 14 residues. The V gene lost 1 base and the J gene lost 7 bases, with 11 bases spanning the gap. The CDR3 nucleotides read TGTGCCAGTAGTATAGTTGGAGGGCCAAATGAGCAGTTCTTC. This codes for CASSIVGGPNEQFF.

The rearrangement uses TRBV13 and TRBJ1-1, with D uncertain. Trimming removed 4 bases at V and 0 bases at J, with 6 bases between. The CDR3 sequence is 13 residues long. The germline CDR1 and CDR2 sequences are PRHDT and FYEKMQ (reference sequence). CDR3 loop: CASSSSLNTEAFF. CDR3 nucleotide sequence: TGTGCCAGCAGCTCCTCCTTGAACACTGAAGCTTTCTTT.

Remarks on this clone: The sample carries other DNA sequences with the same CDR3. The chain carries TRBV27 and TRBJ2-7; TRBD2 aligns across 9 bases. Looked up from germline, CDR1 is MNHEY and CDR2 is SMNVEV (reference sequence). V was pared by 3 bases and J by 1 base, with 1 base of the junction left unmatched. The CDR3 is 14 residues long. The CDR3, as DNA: TGTGCCAGCAGTTTTCTAGCGGGATCCTACGAGCAGTACTTC. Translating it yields CASSFLAGSYEQYF.

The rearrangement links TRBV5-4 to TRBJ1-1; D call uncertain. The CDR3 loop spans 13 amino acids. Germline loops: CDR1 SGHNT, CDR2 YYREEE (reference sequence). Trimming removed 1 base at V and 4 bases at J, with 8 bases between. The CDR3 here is CASSLWGSTEAFF. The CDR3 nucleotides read TGTGCCAGCAGCTTGTGGGGTTCCACTGAAGCTTTCTTT.

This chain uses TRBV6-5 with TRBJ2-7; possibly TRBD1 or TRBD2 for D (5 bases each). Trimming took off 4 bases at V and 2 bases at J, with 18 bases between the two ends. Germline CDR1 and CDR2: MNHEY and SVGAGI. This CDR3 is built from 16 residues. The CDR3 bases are TGTGCCAGCAGTTCCCCCTCATCGGGACGGCCCTACGAGCAGTACTTC. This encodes CASSSPSSGRPYEQYF.

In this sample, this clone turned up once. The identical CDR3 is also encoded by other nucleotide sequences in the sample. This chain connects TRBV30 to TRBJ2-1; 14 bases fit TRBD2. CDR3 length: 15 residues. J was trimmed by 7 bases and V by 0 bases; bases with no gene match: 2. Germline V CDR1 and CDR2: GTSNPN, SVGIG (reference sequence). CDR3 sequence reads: CAWSVGLAGGNEQFF. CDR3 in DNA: TGTGCCTGGAGTGTTGGACTAGCGGGAGGAAATGAGCAGTTCTTC.